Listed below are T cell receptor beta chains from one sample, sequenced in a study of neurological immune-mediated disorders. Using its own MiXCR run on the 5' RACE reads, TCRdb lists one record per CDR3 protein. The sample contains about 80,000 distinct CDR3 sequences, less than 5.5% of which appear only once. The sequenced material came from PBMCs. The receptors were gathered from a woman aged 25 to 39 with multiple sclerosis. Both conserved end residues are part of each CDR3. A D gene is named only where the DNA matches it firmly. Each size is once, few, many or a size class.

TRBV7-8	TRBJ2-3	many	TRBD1	TGTGCCAGCAGCCCAACAGGGGATAGCACAGATACGCAGTATTTT	CASSPTGDSTDTQYF
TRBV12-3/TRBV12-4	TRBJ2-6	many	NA	TGTGCCAGCTCTAGCGTACCAGGGGCCAACGTCCTGACTTTC	CASSSVPGANVLTF
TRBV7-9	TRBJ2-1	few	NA	TGTGCCAGCAGCCCCATCCCCCTCCTGGCCCAACGGCCCCATGAGCAGTTCTTC	CASSPIPLLAQRPHEQFF
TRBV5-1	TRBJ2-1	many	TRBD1	TGCGCCAGCAGCTCAGGGGGACAGGTTTACAATGAGCAGTTCTTC	CASSSGGQVYNEQFF
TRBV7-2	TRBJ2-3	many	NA	TGTGCCAGCAGCCACCCCCGGCCCGGTCACACGGGAGTGATAGATACGCAGTATTTT	CASSHPRPGHTGVIDTQYF
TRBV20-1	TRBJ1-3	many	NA	TGCAGTGCTAGAGACACACAGGGAAACACCATATATTTT	CSARDTQGNTIYF
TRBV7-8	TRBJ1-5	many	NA	TGTGCCAGCAGCTTACGAAACCAAATTACGGTTCGGAATCAGCCCCAGCATTTT	CASSLRNQITVRNQPQHF
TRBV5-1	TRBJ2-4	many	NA	TGCGCCAGCAGCTTGGTCCCTTGGGCTCTAGCCAAAAACATTCAGTACTTC	CASSLVPWALAKNIQYF
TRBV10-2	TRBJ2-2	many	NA	TGCGCCAGCAGAACTGGGGCCCCCGGGGAGCTGTTTTTT	CASRTGAPGELFF
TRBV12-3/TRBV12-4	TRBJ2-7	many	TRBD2	TGTGCCAGCAGCCCGCTCCGACAGACCGGGGGGTACGAGCAGTACTTC	CASSPLRQTGGYEQYF
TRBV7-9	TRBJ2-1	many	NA	TGTGCCAGCAGCTTAGCGAGGACTATAGGGTTTCAATTTACCCGGCAGTTCTTC	CASSLARTIGFQFTRQFF
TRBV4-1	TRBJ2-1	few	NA	TGCGCCAGCAGCCAAGCAGGACAGTACAATGAGCAGTTCTTC	CASSQAGQYNEQFF
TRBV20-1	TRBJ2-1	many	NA	TGCAGTGCTAGTCTTACCAGGGAGTATGAGCAGTTCTTC	CSASLTREYEQFF
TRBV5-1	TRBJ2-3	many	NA	TGCGCCAGCAGCTTGGGTCTCCGCAGCGGAAGCCCAGATACGCAGTATTTT	CASSLGLRSGSPDTQYF
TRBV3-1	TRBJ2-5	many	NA	TGTGCCAGCAGCCAAGTTTTTAAACTAGTGATTCAAGAGACCCAGTACTTC	CASSQVFKLVIQETQYF
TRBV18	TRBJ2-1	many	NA	TGTGCCAGCTCACCACTACATTTGCCGGAGGTGGATGAGCAGTTCTTC	CASSPLHLPEVDEQFF
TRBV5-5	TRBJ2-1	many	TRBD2	TGTGCCAGCAGCCCTAGCGGTGGAGTAAATGAGCAGTTCTTC	CASSPSGGVNEQFF
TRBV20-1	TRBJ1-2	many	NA	TGCAGTGCAGCTCGGGACACAGGCTACACCTTC	CSAARDTGYTF
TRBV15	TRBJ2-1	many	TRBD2	TGTGCCACCAGCATTGGACTAGCGGGAAACAATGAGCAGTTCTTC	CATSIGLAGNNEQFF
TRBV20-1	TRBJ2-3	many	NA	TGCAGTGCGGAGGAGAGGGGGAGAATGTACACAGATACGCAGTATTTT	CSAEERGRMYTDTQYF
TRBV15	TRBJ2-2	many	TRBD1	TGTGCCACCGGTCGAAGGGGGCGAGACACCGGGGAGCTGTTTTTT	CATGRRGRDTGELFF
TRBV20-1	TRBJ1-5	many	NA	TGCAGTGCCAAGGATGGGGCAGACAATCAGCCCCAGCATTTT	CSAKDGADNQPQHF
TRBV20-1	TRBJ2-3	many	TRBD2	TGCAGTGCTAGGGCGGGGGATGGCACAGATACGCAGTATTTT	CSARAGDGTDTQYF
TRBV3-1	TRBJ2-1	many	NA	TGTGCCAGCAGCCAAGATATAGCGGTCGGGGATGAGCAGTTCTTC	CASSQDIAVGDEQFF
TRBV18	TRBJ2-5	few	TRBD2	TGTGCCAGCTCACCACGGCTAGCGGGGGTTGTGGAGACCCAGTACTTC	CASSPRLAGVVETQYF
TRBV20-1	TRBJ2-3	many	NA	TGCAGTGCTAGAGAGGGGACTTCCCTTAATACGCAGTATTTT	CSAREGTSLNTQYF
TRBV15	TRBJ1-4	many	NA	TGTGCCACCGGGAGGACAACTAATGAAAAACTGTTTTTT	CATGRTTNEKLFF
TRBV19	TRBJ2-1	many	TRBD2	TGTGCCAGTAGTATAGATCCAGGCGCTAGCGGGAGTTTCGACAATGAGCAGTTCTTC	CASSIDPGASGSFDNEQFF
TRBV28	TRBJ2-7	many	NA	TGTGCCAGCAGTTCCCCCACCTACGAGCAGTACTTC	CASSSPTYEQYF
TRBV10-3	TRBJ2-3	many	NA	TGTGCCATCAGTGTAAACTCTCGAGATACGCAGTATTTT	CAISVNSRDTQYF
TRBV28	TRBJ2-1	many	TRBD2	TGTGCCAGCAGTCGTAGCGGGAGGGAGAACAATGAGCAGTTCTTC	CASSRSGRENNEQFF
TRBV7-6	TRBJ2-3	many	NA	TGTGCCAGCAGCATGGGTAGCACAGATACGCAGTATTTT	CASSMGSTDTQYF